The 7 T cell receptor beta chains below come from one sample, sequenced in a study of identical twins. TCRdb reprocessed the 5' RACE reads via MiXCR and lists one record per CDR3 protein. This sample has over 550,000 distinct CDR3 sequences, with about 7.6% found just once. In addition, the sample was reused for a study of yellow fever vaccine responses in identical twins.

The sequenced material came from PBMCs. The receptors shown here come from a woman aged 18-29 years in good health.

The genes are TRBV5-1 and TRBJ1-6, with D unclear. Trimming cost V 4 bases and J 10 bases, with 24 bases left between them. The CDR3 spans 17 residues. In germline, CDR1 is SGHRS, CDR2 YFSETQ. The DNA for the CDR3 is TGCGCCAGCAGCCTTCGAGAGCGGCTCCCTGCGAACTCACCCCTCCACTTT. Its translation is CASSLRERLPANSPLHF. Complete variable domain (other parts from reference TRBV5-1 and TRBJ1-6): KAGVTQTPRYLIKTRGQQVTLSCSPISGHRSVSWYQQTPGQGLQFLFEYFSETQRNKGNFPGRFSGRQFSNSRSEMNVSTLELGDSALYLCASSLRERLPANSPLHFGNGTRLTVT.

In this sample, this clonotype turned up many times. The genes are TRBV4-1 and TRBJ2-2; TRBD2 matches 14 bases. Trimming took 1 base from V and 4 from J; bases not matched to a gene: 11. Germline V gene sequence: CDR1 MGHRA, CDR2 YSYEKL. There are 20 residues in the CDR3. The CDR3 protein is CASSQAERLAGGPGTGELFF. The CDR3 DNA reads TGCGCCAGCAGCCAAGCGGAAAGACTAGCGGGGGGGCCCGGCACCGGGGAGCTGTTTTTT.

The table lists this clonotype with a few counts. The chain has TRBV20-1 and TRBJ2-7, with 12 positions matching TRBD2. V trimming: 6 bases; J trimming: 7 bases; junction bases outside the gene matches: 7. The CDR3 spans 13 residues. CDR1 is DFQATT, CDR2 SNEGSKA, per germline (reference sequence). The CDR3 spells CSAKGLAGREQYV. The CDR3, as DNA: TGCAGTGCGAAAGGACTAGCGGGACGGGAGCAGTACGTC.

There are a few counts of this clonotype. The chain is built from TRBV10-3 and TRBJ2-5; D is uncertain. The CDR3 has 11 residues. Germline V CDR1 and CDR2: ENHRY, SYGVKD. The V and J ends lost 2 bases and 10 bases respectively, with 8 bases between them. The CDR3 protein is CAISERKVQYF. The CDR3 DNA is TGTGCCATCAGTGAGCGGAAGGTCCAGTACTTC.

This clonotype was detected ten times or more. This chain links TRBV5-1 with TRBJ2-1; D may be TRBD2 (6 bases). The CDR3 length is 12 residues. Germline CDR1 and CDR2: SGHRS and YFSETQ. The ends were cut back, 7 bases at V and 4 bases at J, with 9 bases in the middle. The CDR3 region is CASAREYNEQFF. In DNA, the CDR3 is TGCGCCAGCGCCCGGGAGTACAATGAGCAGTTCTTC.

The genes are TRBV14 and TRBJ2-1; TRBD2 matches 7 bases. CDR1 SGHDN and CDR2 FVKESK come from the germline V gene. The CDR3 loop spans 18 amino acids. The V gene end was trimmed by 1 base and the J gene end by 4 bases; junction bases not matched to a gene: 13. The CDR3 here is CASSQGAPAGPIYNEQFF. The DNA of the CDR3 is TGTGCCAGCAGCCAAGGGGCGCCAGCGGGGCCGATATACAATGAGCAGTTCTTC.

This clonotype was counted only a few times. The chain recombines TRBV20-1 with TRBJ2-3; 13 bases fit TRBD2. CDR1 is DFQATT, CDR2 SNEGSKA, per germline (reference sequence). V lost 3 bases to trimming and J lost 5 bases; unmatched junction nucleotides: 14. The CDR3 totals 18 residues. The CDR3 loop reads CSARGGLRTSGRGDTQYF. CDR3 DNA sequence: TGCAGTGCTAGGGGGGGTCTTAGGACTAGCGGGAGAGGAGATACGCAGTATTTT.